Listed below are T cell receptor beta chains from one sample, sequenced in a study of blood T cell repertoires in COVID-19. Sequencing was performed with immunoSEQ multiplex PCR; in TCRdb, only in-frame clones are kept and a portion is missing. The table has over 250,000 clones, about nine tenths seen once. Source material: PBMCs or T cells enriched from blood (not recorded which). The source of these receptors is a woman aged 55-69 years who had recovered from COVID-19. CDR3s include the opening cysteine and the closing phenylalanine or tryptophan. The order of the fields is CDR3 DNA, CDR3 protein, V gene, J gene, clone size, D gene. The D gene is left open where the match is weak. Clone size appears in some rows only: once, few, many, or a class for an expanded clone.

CDR3 DNA: TGTGCCAGCAGCCCAAGGGACAGGGGTTATGGCTACACCTTC; CDR3 protein: CASSPRDRGYGYTF; V gene: TRBV7-8; J gene: TRBJ1-2; clone size: -; D gene: TRBD1
CDR3 DNA: TGTGCCAGCAGTACCGGGACATTCTTCCTGAACTATGGCTACACCTTC; CDR3 protein: CASSTGTFFLNYGYTF; V gene: TRBV28; J gene: TRBJ1-2; clone size: -; D gene: -
CDR3 DNA: TGTGCCAGCAGTTTAAAGGGGCTGCGGGGCTACACCTTC; CDR3 protein: CASSLKGLRGYTF; V gene: TRBV28; J gene: TRBJ1-2; clone size: -; D gene: -
CDR3 DNA: TGTGCCAGCAGCTTCTTACAGGGCCATGGCTACACCTTC; CDR3 protein: CASSFLQGHGYTF; V gene: TRBV5-6; J gene: TRBJ1-2; clone size: -; D gene: -
CDR3 DNA: TGCGCCAGCAGCTCGTCCGGGACAGGGAATTCACCCCTCCACTTT; CDR3 protein: CASSSSGTGNSPLHF; V gene: TRBV5-1; J gene: TRBJ1-6; clone size: -; D gene: TRBD1
CDR3 DNA: TGTGCCAGCAGCGCCCAAGCTAGCGGGAGGTGGAATGAGCAGTTCTTC; CDR3 protein: CASSAQASGRWNEQFF; V gene: TRBV7-9; J gene: TRBJ2-1; clone size: -; D gene: TRBD2
CDR3 DNA: TGTGCCTGGAGCAAACTATTTACAGGAGAGAACACTGAAGCTTTCTTT; CDR3 protein: CAWSKLFTGENTEAFF; V gene: TRBV30; J gene: TRBJ1-1; clone size: -; D gene: -
CDR3 DNA: TGTGCCAGCACAGGATTCAATCAGCCCCAGCATTTT; CDR3 protein: CASTGFNQPQHF; V gene: TRBV12-3/TRBV12-4; J gene: TRBJ1-5; clone size: once; D gene: -
CDR3 DNA: TGTGCCAGCAGTAGGGAGGGGAGTTCTAATCAGCCCCAGCATTTT; CDR3 protein: CASSREGSSNQPQHF; V gene: TRBV7-9; J gene: TRBJ1-5; clone size: -; D gene: -
CDR3 DNA: TGTGCCAGCAGTCGTGTAGAAGTCGGGGAGCTGTTTTTT; CDR3 protein: CASSRVEVGELFF; V gene: TRBV25-1; J gene: TRBJ2-2; clone size: once; D gene: -
CDR3 DNA: TGTGCCACGGGGGGGAATTCACCCCTCCACTTT; CDR3 protein: CATGGNSPLHF; V gene: TRBV30; J gene: TRBJ1-6; clone size: -; D gene: -
CDR3 DNA: TGTGCCAGCTCCCCGCGGGGGCCGATCACTGAAGCTTTCTTT; CDR3 protein: CASSPRGPITEAFF; V gene: TRBV18; J gene: TRBJ1-1; clone size: few; D gene: -
CDR3 DNA: TGTGCCAGCAGCCAGCGGGGGCCCTCCTACAATGAGCAGTTCTTC; CDR3 protein: CASSQRGPSYNEQFF; V gene: TRBV3-1/TRBV3-2; J gene: TRBJ2-1; clone size: -; D gene: -
CDR3 DNA: TGTGCCAGCAGCCCCCGAACAGGGATTCGAACCTACGAGCAGTACTTC; CDR3 protein: CASSPRTGIRTYEQYF; V gene: TRBV3-1/TRBV3-2; J gene: TRBJ2-7; clone size: -; D gene: -
CDR3 DNA: TGCGCCAGCAGCATATCCGGGACTAGTCAAGAGACCCAGTACTTC; CDR3 protein: CASSISGTSQETQYF; V gene: TRBV5-1; J gene: TRBJ2-5; clone size: -; D gene: TRBD2
CDR3 DNA: TGTGCCAGCAGCAAGAACAGGTTCGAAAAGGATCAGCCCCAGCATTTT; CDR3 protein: CASSKNRFEKDQPQHF; V gene: TRBV21-1; J gene: TRBJ1-5; clone size: -; D gene: -
CDR3 DNA: TGTGCCAGCAGCCAAGCCCGGGACAGCTACTATGGCTACACCTTC; CDR3 protein: CASSQARDSYYGYTF; V gene: TRBV3-1/TRBV3-2; J gene: TRBJ1-2; clone size: -; D gene: TRBD1
CDR3 DNA: TGTGCCAGCAGTTTACGAACAGCGGAGCACGCGGACAATGAGCAGTTCTTC; CDR3 protein: CASSLRTAEHADNEQFF; V gene: TRBV7-9; J gene: TRBJ2-1; clone size: -; D gene: -
CDR3 DNA: TGTGCCAGCAGCCAATGGGGGACAGGATATGGCTACACCTTC; CDR3 protein: CASSQWGTGYGYTF; V gene: TRBV16; J gene: TRBJ1-2; clone size: -; D gene: TRBD1
CDR3 DNA: TGTGCCAGCAGCCAAAGGTCTAGCGTGGGCTACGAGCAGTACTTC; CDR3 protein: CASSQRSSVGYEQYF; V gene: TRBV3-1/TRBV3-2; J gene: TRBJ2-7; clone size: -; D gene: -
CDR3 DNA: TGTGCCAGCACCTTAGAGTACCAAGAGACCCAGTACTTC; CDR3 protein: CASTLEYQETQYF; V gene: TRBV28; J gene: TRBJ2-5; clone size: -; D gene: -
CDR3 DNA: TGTGCCAGCAGCCAATCCTATGACATCTTCGAGACCCAGTACTTC; CDR3 protein: CASSQSYDIFETQYF; V gene: TRBV14; J gene: TRBJ2-5; clone size: -; D gene: -
CDR3 DNA: TGTGCCGCCGGTTGGAATGAGCAGTTCTTC; CDR3 protein: CAAGWNEQFF; V gene: TRBV19; J gene: TRBJ2-1; clone size: -; D gene: -
CDR3 DNA: TGTGCCACCAGCAGAGCGGGGCCGGGGGACAATGAGCAGTTCTTC; CDR3 protein: CATSRAGPGDNEQFF; V gene: TRBV15; J gene: TRBJ2-1; clone size: once; D gene: -
CDR3 DNA: TGCAGCGTCACATTGGCAGGCGGGGTTGAAAAACTGTTTTTT; CDR3 protein: CSVTLAGGVEKLFF; V gene: TRBV29-1; J gene: TRBJ1-4; clone size: -; D gene: -
CDR3 DNA: TGTGCCAGCAGCTTCCTCGAGGGATGGGAGTACAATGAGCAGTTCTTC; CDR3 protein: CASSFLEGWEYNEQFF; V gene: TRBV7-8; J gene: TRBJ2-1; clone size: -; D gene: -
CDR3 DNA: TGTGCCAGTAGTAATGGGGAGCCCAGCACAGATACGCAGTATTTT; CDR3 protein: CASSNGEPSTDTQYF; V gene: TRBV19; J gene: TRBJ2-3; clone size: -; D gene: -
CDR3 DNA: TGTGCCAGCTCACCGCAGGGAAACTCTGGAAACACCATATATTTT; CDR3 protein: CASSPQGNSGNTIYF; V gene: TRBV18; J gene: TRBJ1-3; clone size: few; D gene: -
CDR3 DNA: TGTGCCAGCAGGGAAAGGGGGACTAGCGGATACGAGCAGTACTTC; CDR3 protein: CASRERGTSGYEQYF; V gene: TRBV7-8; J gene: TRBJ2-7; clone size: -; D gene: TRBD2
CDR3 DNA: TGTGCCACCTCTGGGGGACAGGGAAACTATGGCTACACCTTC; CDR3 protein: CATSGGQGNYGYTF; V gene: TRBV24-1; J gene: TRBJ1-2; clone size: once; D gene: TRBD1
CDR3 DNA: TGTGCCAGCAGTTTAACAGGGGGCATGACTGAAGCTTTCTTT; CDR3 protein: CASSLTGGMTEAFF; V gene: TRBV27; J gene: TRBJ1-1; clone size: once; D gene: TRBD1
CDR3 DNA: TGTGCCAGCACCCTTCCCCCGAACACTGAAGCTTTCTTT; CDR3 protein: CASTLPPNTEAFF; V gene: TRBV5-6; J gene: TRBJ1-1; clone size: -; D gene: -
CDR3 DNA: TGTGCCAGCAGTTTGGGGGGAGTCCCCTCCTACGAGCAGTACTTC; CDR3 protein: CASSLGGVPSYEQYF; V gene: TRBV6-2/TRBV6-3; J gene: TRBJ2-7; clone size: -; D gene: -
CDR3 DNA: TGTGCCAGCAGTTACGATAGCAAGCCCACCGGGGAGCTGTTTTTT; CDR3 protein: CASSYDSKPTGELFF; V gene: TRBV6-5; J gene: TRBJ2-2; clone size: -; D gene: -
CDR3 DNA: TGCGCCAGCAGAGTCTGGACAGCGAACACCGGGGAGCTGTTTTTT; CDR3 protein: CASRVWTANTGELFF; V gene: TRBV5-1; J gene: TRBJ2-2; clone size: once; D gene: -
CDR3 DNA: TGTGCCAGCAGGACTAGCGGCAATGAGCAGTTCTTC; CDR3 protein: CASRTSGNEQFF; V gene: TRBV28; J gene: TRBJ2-1; clone size: -; D gene: TRBD2
CDR3 DNA: -; CDR3 protein: CASSLSRRVRTTMSSSSGEQFF; V gene: TRBV23-1; J gene: TRBJ2-1; clone size: -; D gene: -
CDR3 DNA: TGTGCCAGCAGTCTTACAGGGGTCAATCAGCCCCAGCATTTT; CDR3 protein: CASSLTGVNQPQHF; V gene: TRBV6-5; J gene: TRBJ1-5; clone size: few; D gene: TRBD1
CDR3 DNA: TGTGCCACCAGTGATTATAATAGCGGGAGGCATGAGCAGTTCTTC; CDR3 protein: CATSDYNSGRHEQFF; V gene: TRBV24-1; J gene: TRBJ2-1; clone size: -; D gene: TRBD2
CDR3 DNA: TGTGCCTCACCAGGGACAGGGGGCTCATCTAATGAAAAACTGTTTTTT; CDR3 protein: CASPGTGGSSNEKLFF; V gene: TRBV30; J gene: TRBJ1-4; clone size: once; D gene: TRBD1
CDR3 DNA: TGTGCCACCAAGGAACAGGGAAGTCATGGCTACACCTTC; CDR3 protein: CATKEQGSHGYTF; V gene: TRBV28; J gene: TRBJ1-2; clone size: -; D gene: -
CDR3 DNA: TGTGCCAGCAACAGAGACAGAAATAATGAAAAACTGTTTTTT; CDR3 protein: CASNRDRNNEKLFF; V gene: TRBV2; J gene: TRBJ1-4; clone size: -; D gene: -
CDR3 DNA: TGTGCCAGCAGACGGGATTCACCCCTCCACTTT; CDR3 protein: CASRRDSPLHF; V gene: TRBV7-2; J gene: TRBJ1-6; clone size: -; D gene: -
CDR3 DNA: TGTGCCAGCTCACCACGGACAGGGGGCGCGGGGACGAGAGGGACCCAGTACTTC; CDR3 protein: CASSPRTGGAGTRGTQYF; V gene: TRBV18; J gene: TRBJ2-5; clone size: -; D gene: TRBD1
CDR3 DNA: TGTGCCAGCAGCTTAGCCCGGGGGGGGTTTGGAAACACCATATATTTT; CDR3 protein: CASSLARGGFGNTIYF; V gene: TRBV7-2; J gene: TRBJ1-3; clone size: -; D gene: -
CDR3 DNA: TGTGCCAGCAGCGTAGAGCGCGGAACTAATGAAAAACTGTTTTTT; CDR3 protein: CASSVERGTNEKLFF; V gene: TRBV9; J gene: TRBJ1-4; clone size: -; D gene: -
CDR3 DNA: TGTGCCAGCAGTTTAAGTCCTACTGGAGCCCCAGATACGCAGTATTTT; CDR3 protein: CASSLSPTGAPDTQYF; V gene: TRBV28; J gene: TRBJ2-3; clone size: once; D gene: -
CDR3 DNA: TGTGCCAGCAGAAAGGGACAGGGATACTATGGCTACACCTTC; CDR3 protein: CASRKGQGYYGYTF; V gene: TRBV6-5; J gene: TRBJ1-2; clone size: -; D gene: TRBD1
CDR3 DNA: TGTGCCAGCTCATCCACAGGGGACGGCTACACCTTC; CDR3 protein: CASSSTGDGYTF; V gene: TRBV18; J gene: TRBJ1-2; clone size: -; D gene: TRBD1
CDR3 DNA: TGTGCCAGCAGCAACAGGGTCTATGAGCAGTTCTTC; CDR3 protein: CASSNRVYEQFF; V gene: TRBV5-8; J gene: TRBJ2-1; clone size: -; D gene: -
CDR3 DNA: TGCGCCAGCAGCTCGACAGGACCAGGGCCCCAGCATTTT; CDR3 protein: CASSSTGPGPQHF; V gene: TRBV5-1; J gene: TRBJ1-5; clone size: -; D gene: -
CDR3 DNA: TGTGCCAGCAGCCTCAGGGCTGGCTACACCTTC; CDR3 protein: CASSLRAGYTF; V gene: TRBV5-6; J gene: TRBJ1-2; clone size: -; D gene: -
CDR3 DNA: TGCGCCAGCAGCTCGTTGGGACTACCCGTGGATGAGCAGTTCTTC; CDR3 protein: CASSSLGLPVDEQFF; V gene: TRBV5-1; J gene: TRBJ2-1; clone size: -; D gene: TRBD2
CDR3 DNA: TGTGCCAGCAGTTCGGGTGAGGATCAGCCCCAGCATTTT; CDR3 protein: CASSSGEDQPQHF; V gene: TRBV12-3/TRBV12-4; J gene: TRBJ1-5; clone size: -; D gene: -
CDR3 DNA: TGTGCCAGCAGCTTAGAATGGGGTCGGGCTAGCGGGAGCGAGGAGACCCAGTACTTC; CDR3 protein: CASSLEWGRASGSEETQYF; V gene: TRBV7-9; J gene: TRBJ2-5; clone size: few; D gene: TRBD2
CDR3 DNA: TGCGCCAGCAGCTTTGAGATCCAAGAGACCCAGTACTTC; CDR3 protein: CASSFEIQETQYF; V gene: TRBV5-1; J gene: TRBJ2-5; clone size: -; D gene: -
CDR3 DNA: TGTGCCAGCAGCGCGGGACTAGGGGTTCAAGATACGCAGTATTTT; CDR3 protein: CASSAGLGVQDTQYF; V gene: TRBV7-9; J gene: TRBJ2-3; clone size: -; D gene: TRBD2
CDR3 DNA: TGTGCCAGCAGTTTGGTGGGGCCTATGGCAAACTATGGCTACACCTTC; CDR3 protein: CASSLVGPMANYGYTF; V gene: TRBV28; J gene: TRBJ1-2; clone size: -; D gene: -